These T cell receptor beta chains were read from a single sample in a study of T-cell memory formation after mild COVID-19. TCRdb called the 5' RACE reads again in MiXCR, with one record for every CDR3 protein. The data show 90,000 to 130,000 distinct CDR3 sequences, 18% seen once. The material sequenced was PBMCs or a T cell subset sorted from them (not recorded which). Every receptor here comes from a man younger than 35 who had mild COVID-19 (a few samples of this study predate the infection). Cell type and time point are not known. The CDR3 runs from the conserved cysteine through the conserved F or W. A D gene is named only where the DNA matches it firmly. Clone size is shown for a subset of rows, as once, few, many or a class of expanded clone.

V gene,clone size,J gene,D gene,CDR3 protein,CDR3 DNA
TRBV12-3/TRBV12-4,few,TRBJ2-2,-,CASSWGVTGELFF,TGTGCCAGCAGCTGGGGCGTTACCGGGGAGCTGTTTTTT
TRBV7-6,few,TRBJ1-4,-,CASSYNSGEKLFF,TGTGCCAGCAGCTACAACTCCGGTGAAAAACTGTTTTTT
TRBV6-5,-,TRBJ1-2,TRBD1,CASSPRQGLNGYTF,TGTGCCAGCAGTCCGAGACAGGGCTTAAACGGCTACACCTTC
TRBV19,few,TRBJ1-5,-,CASSDSLNQPQHF,TGTGCCAGTAGCGACAGCCTAAATCAGCCCCAGCATTTT
TRBV7-2,many,TRBJ2-5,-,CASSFLGGRETQYF,TGTGCCAGCAGCTTCTTAGGAGGACGAGAGACCCAGTACTTC
TRBV29-1,-,TRBJ1-2,-,CSVAAPLISSYTF,TGCAGCGTTGCCGCCCCGCTAATTAGCAGCTACACCTTC
TRBV5-6,-,TRBJ2-1,-,CASSLLSPTNEQFF,TGTGCCAGCAGCTTGCTCTCCCCGACAAATGAGCAGTTCTTC
TRBV5-1,many,TRBJ2-7,-,CASSLRGYHEQYF,TGCGCCAGCAGCTTGCGGGGATACCACGAGCAGTACTTC
TRBV12-3/TRBV12-4,-,TRBJ2-2,-,CASSFQRNTGELFF,TGTGCCAGCAGTTTCCAGCGGAACACCGGGGAGCTGTTTTTT
TRBV7-9,few,TRBJ1-2,TRBD1,CASSGQGRYGYTF,TGTGCCAGCAGCGGACAGGGCCGCTATGGCTACACCTTC
TRBV7-8,-,TRBJ2-7,-,CASSRTAYEQYF,TGTGCCAGCAGTAGGACAGCCTACGAGCAGTACTTC
TRBV20-1,many,TRBJ2-5,-,CSARSGAPQETQYF,TGCAGTGCTAGATCAGGGGCCCCCCAAGAGACCCAGTACTTC
TRBV9,-,TRBJ2-1,TRBD2,CASSVDPTSGGTSNEQFF,TGTGCCAGCAGCGTAGACCCGACTAGCGGGGGGACCTCGAATGAGCAGTTCTTC
TRBV29-1,few,TRBJ1-1,-,CSVERREAKAFF,TGCAGCGTTGAAAGGCGGGAGGCGAAAGCTTTCTTT
TRBV7-2,-,TRBJ1-2,-,CASSLGVGGIYGYTF,TGTGCCAGCAGCTTAGGTGTAGGGGGAATCTATGGCTACACCTTC
TRBV7-2,few,TRBJ1-4,TRBD1,CASSPNRGFNEKLFF,TGTGCCAGCAGCCCAAACAGGGGATTCAATGAAAAACTGTTTTTT
TRBV7-3,-,TRBJ2-1,TRBD2,CASSPTRGGSSYNEQFF,TGTGCCAGCAGCCCCACCCGGGGGGGGAGCTCCTACAATGAGCAGTTCTTC
TRBV10-3,many,TRBJ2-3,TRBD1,CAISADRGPTDTQYF,TGTGCCATCAGTGCGGACAGGGGGCCCACAGATACGCAGTATTTT
TRBV29-1,-,TRBJ1-5,TRBD1,CSARAGTGGNQPQHF,TGCAGCGCCCGGGCCGGGACAGGGGGGAATCAGCCCCAGCATTTT
TRBV9,few,TRBJ1-6,-,CASSVAAGENSPLHF,TGTGCCAGCAGCGTAGCGGCAGGGGAAAATTCACCCCTCCACTTT
TRBV10-3,-,TRBJ1-3,-,CAIGGDISGNTIYF,TGTGCCATCGGGGGCGACATCTCTGGAAACACCATATATTTT
TRBV6-1,few,TRBJ2-5,TRBD2,CASRRTSGGLQETQYF,TGTGCCAGCCGACGGACTAGCGGGGGACTCCAAGAGACCCAGTACTTC
TRBV14,few,TRBJ2-3,TRBD1,CASSQDSDRGTDTQYF,TGTGCCAGCAGCCAAGATTCGGACAGGGGCACAGATACGCAGTATTTT
TRBV12-3/TRBV12-4,few,TRBJ1-2,-,CASSLQGPRFGYTF,TGTGCCAGCAGTTTACAGGGACCGCGTTTCGGCTACACCTTC